This T cell receptor (beta chain) is from a study of T cell clones after liver transplantation. The V and J ends lost 4 bases and 1 base respectively, with 10 bases between them. Germline V gene lookup returns CDR1 SGHTA and CDR2 FQGNSA. The CDR3 is 14 residues long. Sequencing was performed with immunoSEQ multiplex PCR; in TCRdb, only in-frame clones are kept and a portion is missing. The top ten hold more than 9% of the sample, which has 49,000 or so clones, 70% to 75% seen once. Concerning this clone itself: Its target is not known.

Findings and caveats of the study: Circulating graft-donor-reactive CD4 TCRbeta sequences fell significantly post-transplant in most of the 8 subjects.

The sample consisted of CD4+ T cells from blood, taken 54 months after liver transplant. This receptor was taken from a human patient who received a liver transplant. The T cells may come from the graft donor. The chain links TRBV7-2 to TRBJ2-5; D is unresolved. The CDR3 loop reads CASSSRLGQETQYF. Here the CDR3 DNA reads TGTGCCAGCAGCTCCCGACTGGGCCAAGAGACCCAGTACTTC.